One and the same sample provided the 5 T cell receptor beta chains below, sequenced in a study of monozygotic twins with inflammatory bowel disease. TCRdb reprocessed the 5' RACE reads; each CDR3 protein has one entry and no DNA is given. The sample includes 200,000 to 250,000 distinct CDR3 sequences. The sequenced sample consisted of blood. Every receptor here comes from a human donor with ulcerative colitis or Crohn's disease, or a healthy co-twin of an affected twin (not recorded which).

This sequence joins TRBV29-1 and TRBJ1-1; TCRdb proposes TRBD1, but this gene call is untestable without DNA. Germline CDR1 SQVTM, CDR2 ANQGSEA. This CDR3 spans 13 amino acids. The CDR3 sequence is CSVTTGRNTEAFF.

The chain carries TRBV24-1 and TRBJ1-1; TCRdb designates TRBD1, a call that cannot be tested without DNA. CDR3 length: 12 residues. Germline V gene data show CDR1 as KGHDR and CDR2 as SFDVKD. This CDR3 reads CATSDWTGKAFF.

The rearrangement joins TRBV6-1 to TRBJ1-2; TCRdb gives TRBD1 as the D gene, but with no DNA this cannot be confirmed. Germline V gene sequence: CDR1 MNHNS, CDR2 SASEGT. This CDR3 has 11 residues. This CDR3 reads CANEDRYGYTF.

The CDR3 spells CASSHDSVNEKLFF. J is TRBJ1-4 and V is TRBV4-2. CDR1 is LGHNA and CDR2 is YNFKEQ in the germline V gene. The CDR3 runs to 14 residues.

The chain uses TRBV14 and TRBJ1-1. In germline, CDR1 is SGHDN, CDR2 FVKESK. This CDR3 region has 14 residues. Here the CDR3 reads CASSQDRSPTEAFF.